A selection of T cell receptor beta chains follows, all from one sample in a study of blood T cell repertoires in COVID-19. This table comes from immunoSEQ multiplex PCR, and its TCRdb copy is limited to in-frame clones, with some not included. The sample lists about 250,000 clones, around 83% seen once, with roughly 7.8% in the top ten. Specimen: peripheral blood. The source is a man aged 35 to 55 with active or convalescent COVID-19. Both conserved end residues are part of each CDR3. Fields, in order: CDR3 length, J gene, clone size, V gene, D gene, CDR3 DNA, CDR3 protein. D genes are given only for firm matches. Where a row states a size, it is once, few, many or the class of an expanded clone; other rows omit it.

>11|TRBJ1-2|once|TRBV18|NA
TGTGCCAGCTCCCCGCGGGATGGCTACACCTTC
CASSPRDGYTF
>17|TRBJ2-5|NA|TRBV7-2|TRBD2
TGTGCCAGCAGCTTAGGAGGTGCAGGACTAGCTCCAGAGACCCAGTACTTC
CASSLGGAGLAPETQYF
>13|TRBJ2-3|NA|TRBV10-3|NA
TGTGCCATCAGTGAGCCGGGTCGGGATACGCAGTATTTT
CAISEPGRDTQYF
>16|TRBJ2-1|NA|TRBV14|NA
TGTGCCAGCAGCCAAGAACGCGGCGGGGTTGTGGATGAGCAGTTCTTC
CASSQERGGVVDEQFF
>14|TRBJ1-1|NA|TRBV19|NA
TGTGCCAGTAGTGAACAGGCAGCGTTTACTGAAGCTTTCTTT
CASSEQAAFTEAFF
>13|TRBJ1-2|NA|TRBV5-8|NA
TGTGCCAGCAGCCAGAGCCCGGGTCAGGGCTACACCTTC
CASSQSPGQGYTF
>14|TRBJ2-5|NA|TRBV7-8|NA
TGTGCCAGCAGCTTAGCGGTCCTAGCAGAGACCCAGTACTTC
CASSLAVLAETQYF
>16|TRBJ2-3|NA|TRBV5-1|TRBD1
TGCGCCAGCAGCCTACGGCAGACAGGGGCCTCAGATACGCAGTATTTT
CASSLRQTGASDTQYF
>15|TRBJ1-3|NA|TRBV10-3|NA
TGTGCCATCACCGAGGGCGGATTCTCTGGAAACACCATATATTTT
CAITEGGFSGNTIYF
>14|TRBJ1-2|few|TRBV19|TRBD1
TGTGCCAGTAGTAACAGGGGGGTTCTCCCGGGCTACACCTTC
CASSNRGVLPGYTF
>14|TRBJ2-3|NA|TRBV29-1|NA
TGCAGCGTTGAAAGGAGCCTCGGGGGAGATACGCAGTATTTT
CSVERSLGGDTQYF
>12|TRBJ2-1|NA|TRBV30|NA
TGTGCCTGGAGTGGACTAGGCAATGAGCAGTTCTTC
CAWSGLGNEQFF
>16|TRBJ2-2|NA|TRBV12-5|TRBD1
TGTGCTAGTGGCCCTAGACAGGGGGGGAACACCGGGGAGCTGTTTTTT
CASGPRQGGNTGELFF
>13|TRBJ2-7|NA|TRBV7-9|TRBD2
TGTGCCAGCAGCCGGGGGGGAACGGGCGAGCAGTACTTC
CASSRGGTGEQYF
>15|TRBJ2-2|NA|TRBV27|NA
TGTGCCAGCAGTTTAACCATACAGGTTACCGGGGAGCTGTTTTTT
CASSLTIQVTGELFF
>13|TRBJ1-1|NA|TRBV12-3/TRBV12-4|NA
TGTGCCAGCAGCCCTACGGACCGGGGTGAAGCTTTCTTT
CASSPTDRGEAFF
>11|TRBJ2-5|NA|TRBV29-1|TRBD2
TGCAGCGTTGGTGGAGCGGGGGCCCAGTACTTC
CSVGGAGAQYF
>12|TRBJ1-2|NA|TRBV12-3/TRBV12-4|TRBD1
TGTGCCAGCAGTCGGACAGGGATCGGCTACACCTTC
CASSRTGIGYTF
>13|TRBJ1-5|NA|TRBV12-3/TRBV12-4|NA
TGTGCCAGCCTTGAGGGATCCAATCAGCCCCAGCATTTT
CASLEGSNQPQHF
>14|TRBJ1-3|NA|TRBV28|NA
TGTGCCAGCAGTACACAGGGTATCGGAAACACCATATATTTT
CASSTQGIGNTIYF
>14|TRBJ1-4|NA|TRBV7-9|NA
TGTGCCAGCAGCCCGCGGTTTGGCGCTGAAAAACTGTTTTTT
CASSPRFGAEKLFF
>13|TRBJ1-5|NA|TRBV7-2|TRBD1
TGTGCCAGCAGCCAGGGACAGCTTCAGCCCCAGCATTTT
CASSQGQLQPQHF
>17|TRBJ2-2|NA|TRBV24-1|NA
TGTGCCACCAGTGACCCTGCCAGGGGTCCTAACACCGGGGAGCTGTTTTTT
CATSDPARGPNTGELFF
>15|TRBJ2-7|NA|TRBV7-2|NA
TGTGCCAGCAGCTTAGCAGGGACTTTCTCCTACGAGCAGTACTTC
CASSLAGTFSYEQYF
>17|TRBJ1-1|few|TRBV15|TRBD1
TGTGCCACCAGCAGAGCCGGGACAGGGGGCTCGAATACTGAAGCTTTCTTT
CATSRAGTGGSNTEAFF
>15|TRBJ1-5|NA|TRBV2|NA
TGTGCCAGCAGTCCAGACACGCTAGCGATTCAGCCCCAGCATTTT
CASSPDTLAIQPQHF
>16|TRBJ2-2|NA|TRBV10-3|TRBD2
TGTGCCATCAGTTCGACTAGCGGGGGAAACACCGGGGAGCTGTTTTTT
CAISSTSGGNTGELFF
>16|TRBJ2-7|NA|TRBV24-1|TRBD1
TGTGCCACCAGTGACAAACAGGGGGCCACTGCCTACGAGCAGTACTTC
CATSDKQGATAYEQYF
>13|TRBJ2-1|NA|TRBV30|NA
TGTGCCTGGAGTTGGACAAAGTTCAATGAGCAGTTCTTC
CAWSWTKFNEQFF
>13|TRBJ1-3|NA|TRBV12-3/TRBV12-4|TRBD1
TGTGCCAGCAGTCCCGGGACAGTAGACACCATATATTTT
CASSPGTVDTIYF
>15|TRBJ1-1|NA|TRBV6-6|TRBD1
TGTGCCAGCAGTTACTCGACAGGGGCAGCAACTGAAGCTTTCTTT
CASSYSTGAATEAFF
>14|TRBJ2-2|NA|TRBV27|TRBD1
TGTGCCAGCAGGGGGACAGGCAACACCGGGGAGCTGTTTTTT
CASRGTGNTGELFF